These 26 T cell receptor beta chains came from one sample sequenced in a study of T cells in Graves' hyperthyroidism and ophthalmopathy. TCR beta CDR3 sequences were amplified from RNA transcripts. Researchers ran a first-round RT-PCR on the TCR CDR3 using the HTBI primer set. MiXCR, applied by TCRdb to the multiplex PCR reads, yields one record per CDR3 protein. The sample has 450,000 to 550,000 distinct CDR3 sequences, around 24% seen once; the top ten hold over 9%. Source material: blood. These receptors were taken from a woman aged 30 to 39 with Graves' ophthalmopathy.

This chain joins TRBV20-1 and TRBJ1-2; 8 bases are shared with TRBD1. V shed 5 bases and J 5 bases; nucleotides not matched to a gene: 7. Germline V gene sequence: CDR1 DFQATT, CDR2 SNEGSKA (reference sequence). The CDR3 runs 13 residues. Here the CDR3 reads CSAWTGQSYGYTF. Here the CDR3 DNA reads TGCAGTGCTTGGACAGGGCAATCTTATGGCTACACCTTC.

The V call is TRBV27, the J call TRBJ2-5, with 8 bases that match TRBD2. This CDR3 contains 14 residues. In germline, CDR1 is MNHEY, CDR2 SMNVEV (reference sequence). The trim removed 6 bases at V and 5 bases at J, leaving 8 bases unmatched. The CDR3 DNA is TGTGCCAGCAGGCGAGCGGGAGTGGCGGAGACCCAGTACTTC. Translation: CASRRAGVAETQYF.

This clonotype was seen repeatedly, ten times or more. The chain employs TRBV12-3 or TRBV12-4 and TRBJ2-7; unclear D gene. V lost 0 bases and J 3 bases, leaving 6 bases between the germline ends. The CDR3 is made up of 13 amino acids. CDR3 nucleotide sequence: TGTGCCAGCAGTTTAGCAGGGAACTACGAGCAGTACTTC. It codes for CASSLAGNYEQYF.

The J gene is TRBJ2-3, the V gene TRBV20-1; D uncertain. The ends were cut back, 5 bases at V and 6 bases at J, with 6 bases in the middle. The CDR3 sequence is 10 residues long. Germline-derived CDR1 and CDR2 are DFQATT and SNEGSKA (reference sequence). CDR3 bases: TGCAGTGCTTCCGCGGATACGCAGTATTTT. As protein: CSASADTQYF.

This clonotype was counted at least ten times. CDR3 in amino acids: CASSQLVGGGYGYTF. The DNA of the CDR3 is TGCGCCAGCAGCCAATTAGTAGGGGGCGGCTATGGCTACACCTTC. This chain links TRBV4-3 with TRBJ1-2, with TRBD1 identical over 7 bases. V was clipped by 2 bases and J by 4 bases; unmatched bases: 7. In germline, CDR1 is LGHNA, CDR2 YSLEER. The CDR3 contains 15 residues.

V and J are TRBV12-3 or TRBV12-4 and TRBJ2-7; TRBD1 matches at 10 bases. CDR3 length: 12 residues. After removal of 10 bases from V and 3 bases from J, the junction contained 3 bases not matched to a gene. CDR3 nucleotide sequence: TGTGCCACCGGGACAGGGGTCTACGAGCAGTACTTC. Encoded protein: CATGTGVYEQYF.

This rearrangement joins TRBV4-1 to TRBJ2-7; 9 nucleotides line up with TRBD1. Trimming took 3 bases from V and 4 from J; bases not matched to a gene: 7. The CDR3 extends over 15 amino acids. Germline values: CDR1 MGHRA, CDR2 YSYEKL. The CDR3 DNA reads TGCGCCAGCAGCCACAAACCAGACAGGGGGTACGAGCAGTACTTC. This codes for CASSHKPDRGYEQYF.

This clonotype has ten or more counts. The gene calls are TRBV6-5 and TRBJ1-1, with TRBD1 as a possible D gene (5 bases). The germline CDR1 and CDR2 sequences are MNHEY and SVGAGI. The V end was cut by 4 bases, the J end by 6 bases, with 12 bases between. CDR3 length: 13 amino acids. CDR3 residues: CASSWTMTPEAFF. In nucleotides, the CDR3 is TGTGCCAGCAGTTGGACAATGACGCCTGAAGCTTTCTTT.

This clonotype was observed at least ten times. This chain's CDR3 is CASSKGQGHYGYTF. DNA of the CDR3: TGTGCCAGCAGCAAGGGACAGGGGCACTATGGCTACACCTTC. The rearrangement links TRBV7-8 to TRBJ1-2, with 10 bases aligning to TRBD1. Trimming cost V 5 bases and J 3 bases; bases outside gene matches: 3. CDR3 length: 14 residues. CDR1 SGHVS and CDR2 FQNEAQ come from the germline V gene.

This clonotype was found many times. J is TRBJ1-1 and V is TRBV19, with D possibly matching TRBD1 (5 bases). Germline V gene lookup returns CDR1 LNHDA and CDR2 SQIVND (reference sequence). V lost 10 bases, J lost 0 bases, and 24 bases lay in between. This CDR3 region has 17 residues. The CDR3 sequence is CATAQGQWGLMNTEAFF. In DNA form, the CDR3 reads TGTGCCACCGCGCAGGGCCAGTGGGGCCTCATGAACACTGAAGCTTTCTTT.

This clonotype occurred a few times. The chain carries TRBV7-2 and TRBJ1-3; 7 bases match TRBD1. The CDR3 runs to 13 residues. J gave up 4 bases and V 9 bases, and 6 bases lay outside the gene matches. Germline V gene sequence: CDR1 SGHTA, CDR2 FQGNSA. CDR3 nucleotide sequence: TGTGCCAGTTCGACAGGGCCGGGAAACACCATATATTTT. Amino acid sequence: CASSTGPGNTIYF.

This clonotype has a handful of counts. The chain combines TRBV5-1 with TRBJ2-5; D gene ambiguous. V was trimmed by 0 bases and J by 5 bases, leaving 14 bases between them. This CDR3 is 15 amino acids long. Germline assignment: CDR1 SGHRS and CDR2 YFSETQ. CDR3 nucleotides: TGCGCCAGCAGCTTGGCCAGGTTGGGGTGGGAGACCCAGTACTTC. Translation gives CASSLARLGWETQYF.

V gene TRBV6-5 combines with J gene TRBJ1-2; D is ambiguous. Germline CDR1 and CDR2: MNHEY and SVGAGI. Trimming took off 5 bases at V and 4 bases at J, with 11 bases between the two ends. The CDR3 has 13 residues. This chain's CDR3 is CASSNRETYGYTF. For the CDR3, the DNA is TGTGCCAGCAGTAACCGGGAGACCTATGGCTACACCTTC.

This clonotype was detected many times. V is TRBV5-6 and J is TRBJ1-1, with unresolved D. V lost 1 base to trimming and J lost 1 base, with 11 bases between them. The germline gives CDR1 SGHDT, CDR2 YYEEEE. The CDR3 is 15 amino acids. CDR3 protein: CASSLWGIGNTEAFF. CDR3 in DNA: TGTGCCAGCAGCTTGTGGGGTATCGGGAACACTGAAGCTTTCTTT.

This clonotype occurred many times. DNA for the CDR3: TGTGCCAGCAGCTTGCTTGCGGGGGGGCCCGGAGAGACCCAGTACTTC. This codes for CASSLLAGGPGETQYF. This chain connects TRBV7-2 to TRBJ2-5; 9 bases are shared with TRBD2. CDR3 length: 16 amino acids. Germline CDR1 reads SGHTA; CDR2 reads FQGNSA. The J segment lost 4 bases and the V segment lost 3 bases, leaving 9 bases of the junction unmatched.

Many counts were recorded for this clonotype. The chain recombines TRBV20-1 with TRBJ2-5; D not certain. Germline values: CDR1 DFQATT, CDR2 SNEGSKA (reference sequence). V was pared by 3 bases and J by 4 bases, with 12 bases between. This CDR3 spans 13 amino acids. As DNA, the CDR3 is TGCAGTGCTAGTAGCCCATGGGGAGAGACCCAGTACTTC. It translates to CSASSPWGETQYF.

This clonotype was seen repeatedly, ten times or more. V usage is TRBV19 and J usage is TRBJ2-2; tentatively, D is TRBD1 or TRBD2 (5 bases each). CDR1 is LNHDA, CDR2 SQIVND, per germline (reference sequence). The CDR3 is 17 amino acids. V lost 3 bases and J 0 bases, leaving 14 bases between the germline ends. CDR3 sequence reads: CASSIWGPTANTGELFF. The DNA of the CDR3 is TGTGCCAGTAGTATTTGGGGACCAACCGCGAACACCGGGGAGCTGTTTTTT.

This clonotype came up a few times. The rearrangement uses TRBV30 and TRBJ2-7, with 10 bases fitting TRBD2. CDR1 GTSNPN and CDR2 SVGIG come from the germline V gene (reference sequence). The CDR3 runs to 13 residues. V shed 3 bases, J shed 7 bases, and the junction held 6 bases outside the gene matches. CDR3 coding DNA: TGTGCCTGGAGAGATAGCGGGAGGTCGGAGCAGTACTTC. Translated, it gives CAWRDSGRSEQYF.

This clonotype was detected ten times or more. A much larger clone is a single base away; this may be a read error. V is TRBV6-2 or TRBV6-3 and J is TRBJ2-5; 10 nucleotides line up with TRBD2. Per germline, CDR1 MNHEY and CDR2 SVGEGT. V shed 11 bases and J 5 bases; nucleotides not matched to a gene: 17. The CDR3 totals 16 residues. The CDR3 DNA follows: TGTGCCGGCACTCCCGGGACTAGCGACATCCAGGAGACCCAGTACTTC. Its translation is CAGTPGTSDIQETQYF.

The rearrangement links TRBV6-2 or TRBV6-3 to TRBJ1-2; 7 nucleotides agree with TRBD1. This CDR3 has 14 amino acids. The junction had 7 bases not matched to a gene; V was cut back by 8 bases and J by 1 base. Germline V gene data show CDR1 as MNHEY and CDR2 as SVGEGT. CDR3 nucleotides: TGTGCCAGCCGGGGACAGACCTTTAACTATGGCTACACCTTC. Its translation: CASRGQTFNYGYTF.

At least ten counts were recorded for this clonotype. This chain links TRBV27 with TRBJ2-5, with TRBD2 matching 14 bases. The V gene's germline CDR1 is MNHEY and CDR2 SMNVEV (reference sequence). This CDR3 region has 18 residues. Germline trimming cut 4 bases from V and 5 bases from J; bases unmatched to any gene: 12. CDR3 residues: CASSSMTGTSGGRETQYF. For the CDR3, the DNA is TGTGCCAGCAGTTCCATGACAGGGACTAGCGGGGGACGGGAGACCCAGTACTTC.

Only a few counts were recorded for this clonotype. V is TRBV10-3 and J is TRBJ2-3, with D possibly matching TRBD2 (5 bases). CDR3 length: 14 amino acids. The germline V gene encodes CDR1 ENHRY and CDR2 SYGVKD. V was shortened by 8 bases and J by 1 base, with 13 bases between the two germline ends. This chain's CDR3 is CAIPRGSGTDTQYF. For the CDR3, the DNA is TGTGCCATCCCTCGGGGTAGCGGCACAGATACGCAGTATTTT.

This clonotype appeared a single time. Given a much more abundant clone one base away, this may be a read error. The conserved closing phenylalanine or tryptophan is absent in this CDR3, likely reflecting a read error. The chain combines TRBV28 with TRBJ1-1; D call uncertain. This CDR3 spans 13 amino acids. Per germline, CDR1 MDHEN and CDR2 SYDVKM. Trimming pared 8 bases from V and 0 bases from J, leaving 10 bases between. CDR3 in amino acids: CASWSRVNTEAFY. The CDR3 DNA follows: TGTGCCAGCTGGTCCCGGGTGAACACTGAAGCTTTCTAT.

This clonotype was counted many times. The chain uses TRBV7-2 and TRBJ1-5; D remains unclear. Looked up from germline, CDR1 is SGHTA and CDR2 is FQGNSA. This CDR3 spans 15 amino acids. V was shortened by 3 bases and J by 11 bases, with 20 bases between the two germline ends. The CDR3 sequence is CASSLYSGGQMAQHF. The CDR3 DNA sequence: TGTGCCAGCAGCTTGTACTCGGGCGGCCAAATGGCCCAGCATTTT.

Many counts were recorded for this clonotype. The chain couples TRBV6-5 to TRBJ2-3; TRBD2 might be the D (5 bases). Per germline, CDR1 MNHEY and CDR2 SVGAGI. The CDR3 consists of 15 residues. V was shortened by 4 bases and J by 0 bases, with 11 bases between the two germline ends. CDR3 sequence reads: CASSSDWRSTDTQYF. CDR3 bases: TGTGCCAGCAGTTCGGACTGGCGAAGCACAGATACGCAGTATTTT.

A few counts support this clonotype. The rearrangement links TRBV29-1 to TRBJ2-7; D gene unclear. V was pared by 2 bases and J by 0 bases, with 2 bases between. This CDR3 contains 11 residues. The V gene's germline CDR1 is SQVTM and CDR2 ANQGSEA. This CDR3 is CSVESSYEQYF. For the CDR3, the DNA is TGCAGCGTTGAAAGCTCCTACGAGCAGTACTTC.